Listed here are 23 T cell receptor beta chains from one sample, sequenced in a study of cytomegalovirus exposure and HLA in healthy donors. Amplification used 60 Vbeta primers and 13 Jbeta primers. The method was immunoSEQ multiplex PCR; TCRdb's version includes in-frame clones alone and lacks a portion of them. Among about 170,000 clones listed, around 86% were seen once. Source material: PBMCs. The receptors stem from a male donor in good health and CMV-seronegative.

The gene calls are TRBV6-5 and TRBJ2-7; 11 nucleotides match TRBD1. V was pared by 7 bases and J by 5 bases, with 10 bases of the junction left unmatched. CDR3 length: 15 residues. Germline V lookup: CDR1 MNHEY, CDR2 SVGAGI. Written as DNA, the CDR3 is TGTGCCAGCACCAACTCAGGGGACAGGGGGGACGAGCAGTACTTC. This gives the protein CASTNSGDRGDEQYF.

The V and J genes are TRBV7-9 and TRBJ2-7, with a weak D call TRBD2 (6 bases). V lost 2 bases to trimming and J lost 0 bases, with 8 bases between them. The germline V gene has CDR1 SEHNR and CDR2 FQNEAQ (reference sequence). This CDR3 contains 14 residues. In nucleotides, the CDR3 is TGTGCCAGCAGCTTACTCGGGGGCTCCTACGAGCAGTACTTC. The encoded protein is CASSLLGGSYEQYF.

The CDR3 protein is CATGLGGNYGYTF. CDR3 DNA: TGTGCCACCGGTTTAGGGGGGAACTATGGCTACACCTTC. The chain recombines TRBV27 with TRBJ1-2; weak D call: TRBD1 (6 bases). Deletions cut 10 bases from V and 2 bases from J, with 14 bases between. Germline V gene sequence: CDR1 MNHEY, CDR2 SMNVEV (reference sequence). CDR3 length equals 13 residues.

This clone was seen only a few times. CDR3 sequence: CASSLDNRFDQPQHF. The CDR3 DNA reads TGCGCCAGCAGCTTGGATAACAGGTTTGATCAGCCCCAGCATTTT. This sequence joins TRBV5-1 and TRBJ1-5; the D gene is possibly TRBD1 (5 bases). Germline V gene sequence: CDR1 SGHRS, CDR2 YFSETQ. CDR3 length: 15 amino acids. Trimming took 0 bases from V and 5 from J, leaving 12 bases between them.

The rearrangement links TRBV15 to TRBJ2-1; 11 bases match TRBD1. J was trimmed by 3 bases and V by 3 bases; bases with no gene match: 7. CDR1 is LNHNV and CDR2 is YYDKDF in the germline V gene (reference sequence). The CDR3 is 17 residues long. As DNA, the CDR3 is TGTGCCACCAGCAGGGAGTTCGGGACAGGGGGCTACAATGAGCAGTTCTTC. Translating gives CATSREFGTGGYNEQFF.

The chain employs TRBV18 and TRBJ1-6, with D possibly TRBD1 on 5 matching bases. V lost 3 bases and J lost 8, with 14 bases in between. Germline V CDR1 and CDR2: KGHSH, LQKENI. The CDR3 extends over 15 amino acids. Here the CDR3 reads CASSPSGGTDSPLHF. The CDR3 DNA is TGTGCCAGCTCACCTTCGGGGGGGACCGATTCACCCCTCCACTTT.

The gene calls are TRBV29-1 and TRBJ1-2; perhaps TRBD1 as D (6 bases). Germline CDR1 SQVTM, CDR2 ANQGSEA. The CDR3 has 13 amino acids. With 2 bases removed from V and 3 bases from J, the gap between germline ends came to 10 bases. In nucleotides, the CDR3 is TGCAGCGTTGAATCAGGGGCTTACTATGGCTACACCTTC. It is translated as CSVESGAYYGYTF.

This chain joins TRBV6-6 and TRBJ1-1; D unresolved. The CDR3 runs 14 residues. V was trimmed by 2 bases and J by 1 base, leaving 8 bases between them. In germline, CDR1 is MNHNY, CDR2 SVGAGI (reference sequence). CDR3 sequence (DNA): TGTGCCAGCAGTTACGTTCGGGGGAACACTGAAGCTTTCTTT. This gives the protein CASSYVRGNTEAFF.

This clone was recorded once. This chain joins TRBV9 and TRBJ2-5; possibly TRBD1 for D (6 bases). Gene TRBJ2-7 matches the end of the DNA better, so the J call may be wrong. Germline CDR1 reads SGDLS; CDR2 reads YYNGEE. The CDR3 is made up of 15 amino acids. CDR3 amino acids: CASSAQWGQSYEQYF. The DNA for the CDR3 is TGTGCCAGCAGCGCTCAATGGGGACAATCCTACGAGCAGTACTTC.

V gene TRBV10-3 combines with J gene TRBJ1-1; TRBD1 might be the D (6 bases). Germline V gene data show CDR1 as ENHRY and CDR2 as SYGVKD. The CDR3 consists of 13 residues. V lost 6 bases to trimming and J lost 1 base, with 9 bases between them. In nucleotides, the CDR3 is TGTGCCATCAGGCAGGGGACGAACACTGAAGCTTTCTTT. Translation: CAIRQGTNTEAFF.

The CDR3 sequence: CASSTPGGSTEAFF. The CDR3 coding sequence is TGTGCCAGCAGCACCCCCGGGGGTTCCACTGAAGCTTTCTTT. The chain couples TRBV5-6 to TRBJ1-1; D is possibly TRBD1 (5 bases). Per germline, CDR1 SGHDT and CDR2 YYEEEE. The V end was cut by 4 bases, the J end by 4 bases, with 14 bases between. CDR3 length: 14 amino acids.

The chain couples TRBV6-1 to TRBJ1-2, with D maybe TRBD1 (5 bases). The CDR3 spans 15 residues. V gave up 8 bases and J gave up 1 base, with 17 bases separating them. The V gene's germline CDR1 is MNHNS and CDR2 SASEGT. The CDR3 nucleotides are TGTGCCAGCGGGAGGGGTATGTGGGTTAACTATGGCTACACCTTC. Its protein product is CASGRGMWVNYGYTF.

The chain recombines TRBV7-9 with TRBJ1-2; no reliable D call. The V end lost 1 base, the J end lost 6 bases, and 12 bases lay between the germline ends. Germline V gives CDR1 SEHNR, CDR2 FQNEAQ (reference sequence). The CDR3 runs 14 residues. The CDR3 sequence: CASSLGNTIHGYTF. Here the CDR3 DNA reads TGTGCCAGCAGCTTAGGTAACACCATCCATGGCTACACCTTC.

The chain combines TRBV6-6 with TRBJ1-5, with 10 bases lining up with TRBD1. V lost 4 bases and J lost 6; bases outside the gene matches: 6. Per the germline V gene, CDR1 is MNHNY and CDR2 is SVGAGI (reference sequence). This CDR3 region has 15 residues. CDR3 amino acids: CASSSRTGGGQPQHF. Here the CDR3 DNA reads TGTGCCAGCAGTTCCCGGACAGGGGGAGGTCAGCCCCAGCATTTT.

This clone turned up a few times. J is TRBJ2-3 and V is TRBV6-1; 8 bases match TRBD2. The ends lost 2 bases at V and 6 bases at J; junction bases unmatched: 13. The germline V gene encodes CDR1 MNHNS and CDR2 SASEGT. The CDR3 length is 17 residues. CDR3 DNA sequence: TGTGCCAGCAGTGAATGGGGTGCGGGGGGCCGCGGGGATACGCAGTATTTT. The encoded protein is CASSEWGAGGRGDTQYF.

J is TRBJ2-1 and V is TRBV27; 9 bases align to TRBD2. J lost 2 bases, V lost 0 bases, and 2 bases had no gene match. The CDR3 runs to 16 residues. Germline-derived CDR1 and CDR2 are MNHEY and SMNVEV (reference sequence). The CDR3 coding sequence is TGTGCCAGCAGTTTATCGAAGCGGGGGGCCTACAATGAGCAGTTCTTC. This gives the protein CASSLSKRGAYNEQFF.

The genes are TRBV2 and TRBJ2-5, with a tentative D call TRBD1 (6 bases). CDR1 is SNHLY, CDR2 FYNNEI, per germline. The CDR3 length is 13 residues. V lost 6 bases, J lost 5 bases, and 13 bases lay in between. CDR3 sequence: CASSGQGQETQYF. The DNA for the CDR3 is TGTGCCAGCAGCGGGCAGGGGCAGGAGACCCAGTACTTC.

The chain combines TRBV4-3 with TRBJ1-2; 10 nucleotides line up with TRBD1. After removal of 5 bases from V and 7 bases from J, the junction contained 7 bases not matched to a gene. From germline, CDR1 is LGHNA and CDR2 YSLEER. This CDR3 contains 14 residues. DNA of the CDR3: TGCGCCAGCAGCAAGCAGGACAGGGGGGTTGGCTACACCTTC. It specifies CASSKQDRGVGYTF.

This chain connects TRBV25-1 to TRBJ2-7, with TRBD2 matching 16 bases. The J call may not be correct, given that the DNA end is closer to TRBJ2-1. From germline, CDR1 is MGHDK and CDR2 SYGVNS. The CDR3 has 16 residues. The CDR3 nucleotides read TGTGCCAGCAGAGCGGGACTAGCGGGGGGGCGGAATGAGCAGTTCTTC. Translating it yields CASRAGLAGGRNEQFF.

This clone was picked up one time. The chain links TRBV19 to TRBJ2-5; D is unresolved. The CDR3 is 13 amino acids. V was pared by 4 bases and J by 4 bases, with 10 bases between. Germline V lookup: CDR1 LNHDA, CDR2 SQIVND (reference sequence). CDR3 DNA: TGTGCCAGTAGTAGCCGGAGCCCAGAGACCCAGTACTTC. It specifies CASSSRSPETQYF.

This chain joins TRBV9 and TRBJ2-5; weak D call: TRBD2 (6 bases). This CDR3 is 14 amino acids long. V dropped 1 base and J dropped 4 bases, with 11 bases sitting between them. Germline V CDR1 and CDR2: SGDLS, YYNGEE. The CDR3 coding sequence is TGTGCCAGCAGCGTAACTAGCATCGGAGAGACCCAGTACTTC. Translation: CASSVTSIGETQYF.

This clone was observed a handful of times. The CDR3 coding sequence is TGTGCCAGCAGGTCCCGGGACAGGGTGCGTGAGACCCAGTACTTC. This codes for CASRSRDRVRETQYF. V is TRBV2 and J is TRBJ2-5, with 9 positions matching TRBD1. V shed 6 bases and J 5 bases; nucleotides not matched to a gene: 10. Germline V lookup: CDR1 SNHLY, CDR2 FYNNEI. CDR3 length: 15 residues.

The rearrangement links TRBV6-1 to TRBJ2-1; D is possibly TRBD2 (6 bases). V was shortened by 6 bases and J by 6 bases, with 18 bases between the two germline ends. The CDR3 length is 15 residues. Germline CDR1 and CDR2: MNHNS and SASEGT. CDR3 sequence reads: CASSPGMEGINEQFF. The CDR3 DNA is TGTGCCAGCAGCCCTGGGATGGAGGGAATCAATGAGCAGTTCTTC.